This TCR beta chain was sequenced for a study of CXCR3-negative and CXCR3-positive naive CD8 T cells. The TRB libraries of cDNA were built by UMI-labeled 5' RACE. For each CDR3 protein, TCRdb gives one entry from its re-call of the 5' RACE reads, without DNA. Recorded for this sample: 55,000 to 65,000 distinct CDR3 sequences. The study's findings and limits: Comparably high diversity marked both naive subsets, whereas memory CD8+ cells had much lower diversity. Against CXCR3-negative naive cells, CXCR3-positive naive cells showed more hydrophobic TRB CDR3s.

Of note for this clonotype: The antigen remains undetermined.

Germline CDR1 reads MDHEN; CDR2 reads SYDVKM. This CDR3 spans 13 amino acids. The gene calls are TRBV28 and TRBJ1-1; TCRdb gives TRBD1 as the D gene, but with no DNA this cannot be confirmed. The sequence derives from a human donor in good health. Some clones in this sample may be carry-over from other donors' samples. The sequenced material came from naive CXCR3- CD8+ T cells from blood. Subset in this sample: CD45RO-CCR7+CD27+CD95- naive CD8+ T cells lacking CXCR3 (TNR3-). The CDR3 region is CASSPQGSADAFF.